The sample holds a few counts of the clone carrying this TCR beta chain. The antigen is unknown. This specimen comes from a study of cytomegalovirus exposure and HLA in healthy donors. The PCR employed 60 Vbeta primers together with 13 Jbeta primers. Profiling relied on immunoSEQ multiplex PCR, and the TCRdb table lists in-frame clones only, not all of them. The sample carries approximately 190,000 clones, 81% recorded once. Overall study results and limits: Later analysis suggested most CMV-associated TCR beta chains were HLA-restricted.

Germline V gene lookup returns CDR1 SGDLS and CDR2 YYNGEE. The CDR3 spans 16 residues. The trim removed 3 bases at V and 5 bases at J, leaving 9 bases unmatched. Sequencing input: PBMCs. V is TRBV9 and J is TRBJ2-2; 8 positions match TRBD2. The sequence was obtained from a man aged 50 to 59 in good health and CMV-seronegative. As DNA, the CDR3 is TGTGCCAGCAGCGGGATAGCGGGGTGGAATACCGGGGAGCTGTTTTTT. It yields the protein CASSGIAGWNTGELFF.